The clone carrying this T cell receptor (beta chain) was detected ten times or more. This specimen comes from a study of human T cells and chemical hapten exposure. Time point defined: pre-sensitization, week 0. Treatment meaning: therapeutic diphenylcyclopropenone sensitization with weekly scalp DPC. MiXCR, run by TCRdb on the RACE reads, gives a single entry per CDR3 protein. The sample has 80,000 to 100,000 distinct CDR3 sequences, less than 14% seen once. Germline V gives CDR1 MNHNY, CDR2 SVGAGI (reference sequence). CDR3 size: 20 residues. V trimming: 5 bases; J trimming: 3 bases; junction bases outside the gene matches: 16.

The clonotype was recovered from a woman in her sixties or seventies with alopecia areata. Some clones in this sample may be carry-over from other donors' samples. This material consisted of whole blood, taken in connection with sensitization to the hapten diphenylcyclopropenone (DPC). The chain links TRBV6-6 to TRBJ2-7; TRBD2 matches 16 bases. The CDR3 region is CASSAPPGTSGGAGFYEQYF. CDR3 coding DNA: TGTGCCAGCAGTGCCCCCCCCGGGACTAGCGGGGGGGCAGGGTTCTACGAGCAGTACTTC.